The text below deals with one T cell receptor beta chain. Assay: immunoSEQ multiplex PCR; the TCRdb copy retains only in-frame clones and omits some. Of approximately 130,000 clones listed, just over 75% are singletons. The data belong to a study of blood T cell repertoires in COVID-19. Study overall: PBMCs, B-cell-depleted T cells, or T cells provided the cDNA or gDNA that made up the material.

The CDR3 covers 12 residues. CDR1 is SQVTM and CDR2 is ANQGSEA in the germline V gene. V lost 7 bases, J lost 12 bases, and 13 bases stayed unmatched. V gene TRBV29-1 combines with J gene TRBJ2-7; TRBD1 aligns across 9 bases. The sequenced sample was peripheral blood. This clonotype was obtained from a human donor in a cohort sampled during active COVID-19. This chain's CDR3 is CSARDRELLWYF. CDR3 DNA sequence: TGCAGCGCCCGGGACAGGGAACTACTTTGGTACTTC.